This T cell receptor (beta chain) was found in a study of shared clonotypes between healthy human individuals (dated by TCRdb to the early 2020s). For the wider study: Two women and three men aged 18 to 49 years were included in the cohort. For each donor, CD4 naive and CD4 memory were each run on three plates, CD8 naive on two plates, and CD8 memory on one plate. To estimate repertoire size and how much clonotypes are shared between individuals, the study performed deep sequencing of blood TCR repertoires from roughly five healthy adults. Different laboratories and diverse techniques were used to prepare libraries and sequence TCR repertoires, to increase sequencing depth and limit assay-specific biases. Per donor, leukapheresis produced somewhere between about 0.8 and 9.5 billion PBMCs.

Healthy HIV-negative adults with no recently reported acute infections or vaccinations were included as donors. Only Caucasian adults living in Nashville, Tennessee, USA were represented among the donors. CD4+ T cells were enriched by magnetic negative selection; naive cells were then positively selected on CD45RA, and the negative fraction formed the memory subset. After blood collection by leukapheresis, PBMCs were isolated using Ficoll-Histopaque density gradient centrifugation and then cryopreserved in the vapor phase of liquid nitrogen. Analytical flow cytometry was used to check the purity and quantity of every magnetically sorted T cell population. Genomic DNA was isolated from every sorted fraction and measured by UV absorbance on a Nanodrop 2000c. About this clone: No cognate antigen has been identified for it. The sample holds no much larger clone one base away, and base qualities are not on file.

Summary of the overall study and its limitations: Clonotypes shared by all four sorted-subset donors showed higher generation probabilities than non-shared clonotypes. Rarefaction of sorted-subset datasets indicated incomplete sequencing despite the large sequencing depth. Pairwise subsampling indicated that sequencing depth was expected to affect the degree of clonotype sharing among donors. Naive subsets generally had larger estimated clonotype richness than memory subsets did. Sampling was restricted to blood, and TCR repertoires in tissues likely differ from the TCR repertoires found in blood. Because the study included only a small number of donors, the genetic and exposure-history diversity represented was limited. Sharing across a handful of donors was observed for around 5% of naive CD4, over 3% of naive CD8, 2.3% of memory CD4, and about 0.38% of memory CD8 clonotypes.

TCR CDR3 regions were amplified from genomic DNA by multiplex PCR using the deep immunoSEQ assay. Extracted genomic DNA from each cell subset was spread evenly across all wells of several immunoSEQ 96-well plates, with each plate serving as a replicate. For sorted subsets, about 200 ng genomic DNA, equal to about 30,000 T cell genomes, was loaded into each replicate PCR. Purified libraries were measured with a Qubit 3.0 fluorometer, size-checked on a Bioanalyzer 2100, and measured again with the KAPA Library Quantification kit. Every immunoSEQ 96-well plate was sequenced on a dedicated single-read 150-cycle Illumina NextSeq 550 flow cell. In the authors' own workflow: Because only junctional sequences without quality scores were contained in the immunoSEQ output, filtering matching that applied to full-length reads could not be performed. Sequences were annotated with PyIR, a Python wrapper for IgBLAST v1.9, and V/J genes and CDR3 were assigned using IMGT germline references. Reads with weak V/J assignments (E-value above 1e-6), missing CDR3, stop codons, out-of-frame junctions, or ambiguous translated residues were removed. A V3J clonotype was defined by an identical inferred V gene, J gene, and CDR3 amino acid sequence. To compute the percentage overlap between repertoires, the number of shared unique clonotypes was divided by the size of the smaller repertoire. Three approaches were used to assess repertoire richness: RTK rarefaction, the Chao1 estimator, and Recon v2.1 estimates of unobserved clonotypes. For all TCRbeta clonotypes obtained by the gDNA method from four donors, generation probabilities were computed with OLGA. This is the immuneACCESS table as TCRdb keeps it, with only in-frame sequences that have V and J called. A part of the clones is gone; compared with another copy, unresolved V genes explain less than half, and the rest is unexplained. That table gives V, J and clone size, and the DNA gave D and trimming. For this sample there are approximately 1.4 million clones; 95% to 99% appear just once. The ten largest clones capture about 0.42% of the sample.

Material for sequencing was naive CD4+ T cells sorted from blood. In the paper's terms, the cell subset or site label means: CD45RA+ positively selected. This clonotype was obtained from a man between 25 and 39 years old in good health.

The nucleotides are TGTGCCTGGAATGGACAGGCGAACACTGAAGCTTTCTTT. Its protein reads: CAWNGQANTEAFF. This chain joins TRBV30 to TRBJ1-1; TRBD1 aligns with 7 central bases. From the cysteine up to the phenylalanine, the CDR3 has a length of 13 residues. Solely the CDR3 DNA is kept, with 39 bases framed from the first base. Per the germline V gene (reference sequence), GTSNPN is the CDR1 and SVGIG is the CDR2. V has 4 bases trimmed and J has 1 base trimmed; junction bases matching no gene number 3.